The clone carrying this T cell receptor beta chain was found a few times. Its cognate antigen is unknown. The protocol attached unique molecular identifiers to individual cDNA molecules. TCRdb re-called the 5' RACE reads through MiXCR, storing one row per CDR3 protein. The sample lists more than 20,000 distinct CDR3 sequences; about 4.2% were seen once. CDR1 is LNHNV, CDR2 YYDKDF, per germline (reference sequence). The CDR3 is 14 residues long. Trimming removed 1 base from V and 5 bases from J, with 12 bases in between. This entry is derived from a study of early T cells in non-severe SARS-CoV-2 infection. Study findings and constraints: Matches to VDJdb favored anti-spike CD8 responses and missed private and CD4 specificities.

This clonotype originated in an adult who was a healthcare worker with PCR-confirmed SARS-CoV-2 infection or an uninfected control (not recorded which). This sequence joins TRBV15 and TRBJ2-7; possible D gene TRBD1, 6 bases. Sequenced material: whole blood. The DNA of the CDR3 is TGTGCCACCAGCAGAGTGCAGGGGAGAAACGAGCAGTACTTC. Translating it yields CATSRVQGRNEQYF.